By sample fraction, the clone carrying this TCR beta chain is medium-sized (0.01 to 0.1%). The antigen remains undetermined. Unique molecular identifiers were present on the cDNA, which also gained a universal primer site by template switching. TCRdb independently ran MiXCR on the 5' RACE reads; one entry per CDR3 protein. The repertoire holds about 220,000 distinct CDR3 sequences, with roughly a tenth as singletons. Trimming shortened V by 3 bases and J by 0 bases, and 11 bases separated the two germline ends. This CDR3 contains 15 residues. The data were taken from a study of identical twins. Study-level results: The models gave estimates that fell short of the out-of-frame TCR alpha sharing seen in monozygotic twins. Beta clonotypes that were abundant in cord blood contained fewer insertions, a pattern absent from memory repertoires. Sharing of beta out-of-frame sequences by twins showed a weaker excess.

This clonotype originated in a woman aged 18-30 years in good health. The rearrangement links TRBV12-3 or TRBV12-4 to TRBJ1-1; no firm D call. Material for sequencing was memory (CD45RO+) T cells sorted from blood. The CDR3 here is CASSFRREMNTEAFF. DNA of the CDR3: TGTGCCAGCAGTTTTAGGAGGGAAATGAACACTGAAGCTTTCTTT.